These T cell receptor beta chains were read from a single sample in a study of T-cell memory formation after mild COVID-19. TCRdb ran MiXCR on the 5' RACE reads and lists one entry per CDR3 protein. The repertoire holds around 250,000 distinct CDR3 sequences, with roughly 10% as singletons. Material for sequencing was PBMCs or a T cell subset sorted from them (not recorded which). These receptors were obtained from a man between 18 and 35 years old who had mild COVID-19 (a few samples of this study predate the infection). Cell type and time point are not known. Each CDR3 is given with its conserved first and last residue. D genes are given only for firm matches. Expanded clones are given a class, and other clones once, few, many or no size at all.

clone size	V gene	D gene	J gene	CDR3 DNA	CDR3 protein
NA	TRBV18	TRBD1	TRBJ2-2	TGTGCCAGCTCACCACCGTTCGGGACAGGGAGCACCGGGGAGCTGTTTTTT	CASSPPFGTGSTGELFF
few	TRBV29-1	NA	TRBJ1-1	TGCAGCGTTGTAGTCGGGCACGGTTTCTTT	CSVVVGHGFF
NA	TRBV7-3	TRBD1	TRBJ2-2	TGTGCCACCGCCGGGACAGAGACCGGGGAGCTGTTTTTT	CATAGTETGELFF
few	TRBV27	TRBD1	TRBJ1-3	TGTGCCAGCAGGAGAGAGGGACAGGGCTCTGGAAACACCATATATTTT	CASRREGQGSGNTIYF
few	TRBV5-1	NA	TRBJ2-3	TGCGCCAGCAGAATGGGCCTGAGCCTCACAGATACGCAGTATTTT	CASRMGLSLTDTQYF
few	TRBV5-5	NA	TRBJ1-2	TGTGCCAGCAGCTATAAGGGGCCAGATGGCTACACCTTC	CASSYKGPDGYTF
NA	TRBV12-3/TRBV12-4	NA	TRBJ1-1	TGTGCCAGCAGTCCCCGGCGGAGGGGGAACACTGAAGCTTTCTTT	CASSPRRRGNTEAFF
few	TRBV11-3	NA	TRBJ1-1	TGTGCCAGCAGCTTCATGGGATTGGAGACTGAAGCTTTCTTT	CASSFMGLETEAFF
few	TRBV5-5	NA	TRBJ1-2	TGTGCCAGCAGCAACCCCCCAGGGAAGGATGGCTACACCTTC	CASSNPPGKDGYTF
NA	TRBV10-3	TRBD1	TRBJ1-6	TGTGCCATCAGTACCGGAGGGACAGGGGGACATTCACCCCTCCACTTT	CAISTGGTGGHSPLHF
large	TRBV20-1	NA	TRBJ1-1	TGCAGTGCTAGGGTTCGCGACACTGAAGCTTTCTTT	CSARVRDTEAFF
few	TRBV24-1	NA	TRBJ1-3	TGTGCCACCAGTGAAGGTCAGCAGCGAAACACCATATATTTT	CATSEGQQRNTIYF
few	TRBV4-1	TRBD1	TRBJ1-1	TGCGCCAGCAGCCGCGGGACAGCGGAAGGGGCTTTCTTT	CASSRGTAEGAFF
few	TRBV18	NA	TRBJ2-3	TGTGCCAGCTCACCTGACTCCCTCGGGCACACAGATACGCAGTATTTT	CASSPDSLGHTDTQYF
few	TRBV20-1	NA	TRBJ2-1	TGCAGTGCTAGAGAAACGGTGGAGAATGAGCAGTTCTTC	CSARETVENEQFF